These 8 T cell receptor beta chains share one sample of origin, sequenced in a study of T-cell reconstitution after alpha-beta-depleted transplantation in children. The TCRbeta library incorporated unique molecular identifiers. TCRdb used MiXCR to reprocess the PCR reads, holding one entry per CDR3 protein. The sample consists of approximately 130,000 distinct CDR3 sequences, around a tenth of them appearing once. Sequencing used PBMCs, mostly from graft donor cells, obtained 180 days after TCRalphabeta/CD19-depleted stem cell transplant. These receptors were obtained from a girl under three years old who had a stem cell transplant for combined immunodeficiency, so the T cells may come from the graft donor.

This clonotype was counted ten times or more. The rearrangement links TRBV7-2 to TRBJ2-3, with D perhaps TRBD2 (6 bases). The CDR3 length is 14 residues. Germline V gives CDR1 SGHTA, CDR2 FQGNSA. V dropped 3 bases and J dropped 4 bases, with 11 bases sitting between them. The CDR3 spells CASSFGGLSDTQYF. The CDR3 DNA reads as TGTGCCAGCAGCTTCGGGGGACTGTCAGATACGCAGTATTTT.

This clonotype was found a few times. V gene TRBV7-6 combines with J gene TRBJ2-5; TRBD1 matches at 7 bases. Germline assignment: CDR1 SGHVS and CDR2 FNYEAQ. The CDR3 loop spans 16 amino acids. The J segment lost 5 bases and the V segment lost 3 bases, leaving 12 bases of the junction unmatched. This CDR3 is CASSFYYQGQRETQYF. CDR3 bases: TGTGCCAGCAGCTTCTACTACCAGGGACAGAGGGAGACCCAGTACTTC. The whole variable domain, remainder taken from reference TRBV7-6 and TRBJ2-5, is GAGVSQSPRYKVTKRGQDVALRCDPISGHVSLYWYRQALGQGPEFLTYFNYEAQQDKSGLPNDRFSAERPEGSISTLTIQRTEQRDSAMYRCASSFYYQGQRETQYFGPGTRLLVL.

The gene calls are TRBV12-5 and TRBJ2-7; D unclear. The CDR3 runs to 17 residues. V shed 0 bases and J shed 1 base, with 16 bases lying between them. The V gene's germline CDR1 is LGHNT and CDR2 FRNRAP. The CDR3 loop is CASGLVWLPVGSYEQYF. The CDR3 DNA reads as TGTGCTAGTGGTTTGGTATGGTTGCCCGTGGGGTCCTACGAGCAGTACTTC.

V is TRBV6-2 or TRBV6-3 and J is TRBJ2-1; 9 bases are a match to TRBD1. Trimming took 7 bases from V and 15 from J; bases not matched to a gene: 10. The CDR3 totals 12 residues. Germline V lookup: CDR1 MNHEY, CDR2 SVGEGT. CDR3 in DNA: TGTGCCAGCACTAAAACGAGGGACAGGGTGTTCTTC. Protein: CASTKTRDRVFF.

The V call is TRBV5-1, the J call TRBJ2-3; D remains unclear. The CDR3 runs to 15 residues. The V end was cut by 4 bases, the J end by 2 bases, with 14 bases between. Germline V gives CDR1 SGHRS, CDR2 YFSETQ. The CDR3 DNA reads as TGCGCCAGCAGCCCCGAGGCAGTGCTCACAGATACGCAGTATTTT. Its translation is CASSPEAVLTDTQYF.

The V gene is TRBV5-8, the J gene TRBJ2-3; TRBD2 might be the D (6 bases). The CDR3 is made up of 17 amino acids. V was cut by 4 bases and J by 3 bases, with 21 bases left in between. The germline gives CDR1 SGHTS, CDR2 YDEGEE. CDR3 amino acids: CASSLLTRLVGTDTQYF. Written as DNA, the CDR3 is TGTGCCAGCAGCCTCCTTACCCGACTAGTCGGAACAGATACGCAGTATTTT.

The chain employs TRBV5-6 and TRBJ1-1; no reliable D call. Between the trimmed V and J ends, which lost 8 bases and 6 bases, there was a span of 23 bases. The CDR3 is 15 amino acids. Per the germline V gene, CDR1 is SGHDT and CDR2 is YYEEEE. In DNA, the CDR3 is TGTGCCAGGAGCCCCGAGTTGATCTGGTGGTCTGAAGCTTTCTTT. Amino acids: CARSPELIWWSEAFF. Full variable domain (remainder filled in from reference TRBV5-6 and TRBJ1-1): DAGVTQSPTHLIKTRGQQVTLRCSPKSGHDTVSWYQQALGQGPQFIFQYYEEEERQRGNFPDRFSGHQFPNYSSELNVNALLLGDSALYLCARSPELIWWSEAFFGQGTRLTVV.

There are many counts of this clonotype. This chain uses TRBV6-5 with TRBJ2-4; 9 bases line up with TRBD2. The trim removed 7 bases at V and 0 bases at J, leaving 4 bases unmatched. CDR1 and CDR2 (germline): MNHEY, SVGAGI. CDR3 length: 15 amino acids. This chain's CDR3 is CASISGGLAKNIQYF. The DNA of the CDR3 is TGTGCCAGCATTAGCGGGGGCTTAGCCAAAAACATTCAGTACTTC.